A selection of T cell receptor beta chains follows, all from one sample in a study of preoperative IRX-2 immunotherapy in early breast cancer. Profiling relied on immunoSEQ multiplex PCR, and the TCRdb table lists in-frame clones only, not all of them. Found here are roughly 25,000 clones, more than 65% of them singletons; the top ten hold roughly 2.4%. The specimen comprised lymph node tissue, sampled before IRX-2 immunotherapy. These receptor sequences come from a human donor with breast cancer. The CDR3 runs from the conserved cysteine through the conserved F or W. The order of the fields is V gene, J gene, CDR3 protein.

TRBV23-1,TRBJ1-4,CASSQATAPTNEKLFF
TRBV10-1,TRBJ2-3,CASSESLASTDTQYF
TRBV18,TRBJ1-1,CASSPWQGTTEAFF
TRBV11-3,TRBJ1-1,CASSFALTDRAMKAFF
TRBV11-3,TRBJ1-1,CASSLGPGDRQAFF
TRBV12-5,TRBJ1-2,CASGNQGGGYTF
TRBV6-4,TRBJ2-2,CASSYGGRAAELFF
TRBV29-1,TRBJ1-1,CSCHPGRATEAFF
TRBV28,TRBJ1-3,CASSSGTVGSSGNTIYF
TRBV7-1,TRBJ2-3,CASSPTGVDTQYF
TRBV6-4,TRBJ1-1,CASSYGGTGERTEAFF
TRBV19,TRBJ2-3,CASSGRTSGADTQYF
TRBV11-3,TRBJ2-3,CASSLTGSSSTDTQYF
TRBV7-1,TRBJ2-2,CASSPWRAGRTGELFF
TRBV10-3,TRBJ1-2,CAISESGGAGGYTF
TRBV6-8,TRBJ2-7,CASRAEGLSYEQYF
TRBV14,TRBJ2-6,CASSEATSGANVLTF
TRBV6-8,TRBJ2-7,CASSYSRTGTYEQYF
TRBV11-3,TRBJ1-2,CASSLGQNPTNYGYTF
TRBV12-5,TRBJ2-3,CASGFFKGTGFSTDTQYF
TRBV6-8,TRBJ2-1,CASNERGRASSYNEQFF
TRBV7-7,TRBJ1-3,CASSPGSAGNTIYF
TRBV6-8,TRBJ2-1,CAISRLAVYNEQFF
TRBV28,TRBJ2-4,CASSLFGALAKNIQYF
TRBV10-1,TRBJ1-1,CASSESTGLGLNTEAFF
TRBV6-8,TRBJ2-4,CASSSDWEGGIQYF
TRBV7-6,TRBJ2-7,CASSRDSASYEQYF
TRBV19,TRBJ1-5,CASRPRDSHQPQHF
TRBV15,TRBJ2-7,CASSSPGSKAPLEQYF
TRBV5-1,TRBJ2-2,CASSLQRGATNTGELFF
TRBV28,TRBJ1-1,CASSLGSAEAFF
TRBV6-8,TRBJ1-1,CASGELPGRGRNTEAFF
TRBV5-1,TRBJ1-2,CASSLGSQGDRGLLANYGYTF
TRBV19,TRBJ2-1,CASSAQGTREQFF
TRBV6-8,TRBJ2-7,CASHHAGQGYEQYF
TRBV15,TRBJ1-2,CATSRGEDTHYGYTF
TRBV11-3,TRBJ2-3,CASSLDYLSVGGSTDTQYF
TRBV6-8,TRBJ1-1,CASSYIGATNTEAFF
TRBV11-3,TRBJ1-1,CASSPWGEKLSGAFF
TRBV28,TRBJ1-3,CASSFLGNTIYF
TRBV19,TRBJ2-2,CASSISSGGELFF
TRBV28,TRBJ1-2,CASSFNGRADYGYTF
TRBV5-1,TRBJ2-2,CASSLDLQGNTGELFF
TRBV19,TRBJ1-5,CASSIRGISNQPQHF
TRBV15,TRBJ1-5,CATSRDGTGRNQPQHF
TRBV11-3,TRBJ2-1,CASSLGVGARSYNEQFF
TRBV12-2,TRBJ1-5,CASRLVWDRAPSNQPQHF